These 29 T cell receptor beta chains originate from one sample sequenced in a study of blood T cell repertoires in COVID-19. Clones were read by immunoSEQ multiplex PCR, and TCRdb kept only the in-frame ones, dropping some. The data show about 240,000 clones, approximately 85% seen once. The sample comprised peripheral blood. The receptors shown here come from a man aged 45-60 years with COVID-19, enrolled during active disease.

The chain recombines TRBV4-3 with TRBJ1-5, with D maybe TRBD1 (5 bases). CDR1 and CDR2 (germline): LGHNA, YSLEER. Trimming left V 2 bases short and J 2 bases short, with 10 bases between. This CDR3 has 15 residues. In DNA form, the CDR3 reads TGCGCCAGCAGCCAATCGGTACAGGGCAATCAGCCCCAGCATTTT. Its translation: CASSQSVQGNQPQHF.

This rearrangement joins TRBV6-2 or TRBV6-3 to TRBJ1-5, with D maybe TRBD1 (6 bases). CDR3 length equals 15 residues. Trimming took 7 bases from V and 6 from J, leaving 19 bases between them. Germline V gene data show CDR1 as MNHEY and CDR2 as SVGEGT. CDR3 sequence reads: CASNPRGAFGQPQHF. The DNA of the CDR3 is TGTGCCAGCAACCCCCGGGGGGCGTTTGGTCAGCCCCAGCATTTT.

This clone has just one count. The CDR3 DNA reads TGTGCCAGCTCACCAGGGGGGAAAAACATTCAGTACTTC. Protein: CASSPGGKNIQYF. This chain connects TRBV18 to TRBJ2-4; weak D call: TRBD2 (6 bases). Germline V gene data show CDR1 as KGHSH and CDR2 as LQKENI. V was shortened by 2 bases and J by 4 bases, with 6 bases between the two germline ends. The CDR3 consists of 13 residues.

CDR3 amino acids: CASSYSNTPLHF. CDR3 nucleotides: TGTGCCAGCAGTTACTCGAACACGCCCCTCCACTTT. This chain links TRBV6-6 with TRBJ1-6; no definite D call. This CDR3 has 12 amino acids. Germline lookup yields CDR1 MNHNY and CDR2 SVGAGI (reference sequence). Between the trimmed V and J ends, which lost 0 bases and 13 bases, there was a span of 7 bases.

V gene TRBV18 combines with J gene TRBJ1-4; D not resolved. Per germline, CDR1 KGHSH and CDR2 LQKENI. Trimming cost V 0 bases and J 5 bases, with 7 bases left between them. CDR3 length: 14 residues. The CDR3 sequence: CASSPPMENEKLFF. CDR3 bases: TGTGCCAGCTCACCACCGATGGAGAATGAAAAACTGTTTTTT.

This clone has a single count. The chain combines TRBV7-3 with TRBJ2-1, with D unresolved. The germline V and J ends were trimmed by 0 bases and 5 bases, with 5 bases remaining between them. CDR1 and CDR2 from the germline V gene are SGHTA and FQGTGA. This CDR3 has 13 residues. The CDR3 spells CASSLTPDNEQFF. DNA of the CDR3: TGTGCCAGCAGCTTAACTCCAGACAATGAGCAGTTCTTC.

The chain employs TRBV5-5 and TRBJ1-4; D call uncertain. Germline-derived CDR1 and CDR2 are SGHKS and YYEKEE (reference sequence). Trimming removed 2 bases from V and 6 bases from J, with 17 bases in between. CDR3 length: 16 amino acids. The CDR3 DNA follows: TGTGCCAGCAGCTTCGCCCCCACGGCCGGGGATGAAAAACTGTTTTTT. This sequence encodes CASSFAPTAGDEKLFF.

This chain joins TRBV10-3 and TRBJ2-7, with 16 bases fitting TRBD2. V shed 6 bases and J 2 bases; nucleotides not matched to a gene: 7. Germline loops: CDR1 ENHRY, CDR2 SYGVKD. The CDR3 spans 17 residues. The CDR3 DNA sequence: TGTGCCATCAGCAGCACCGGGACTAGCGGGGGGGCCTACGAGCAGTACTTC. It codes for CAISSTGTSGGAYEQYF.

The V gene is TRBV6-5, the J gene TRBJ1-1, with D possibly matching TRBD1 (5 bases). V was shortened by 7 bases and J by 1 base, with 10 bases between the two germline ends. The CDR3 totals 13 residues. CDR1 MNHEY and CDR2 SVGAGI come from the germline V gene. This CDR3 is CASIRQSNTEAFF. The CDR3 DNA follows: TGTGCCAGCATCAGACAGTCGAACACTGAAGCTTTCTTT.

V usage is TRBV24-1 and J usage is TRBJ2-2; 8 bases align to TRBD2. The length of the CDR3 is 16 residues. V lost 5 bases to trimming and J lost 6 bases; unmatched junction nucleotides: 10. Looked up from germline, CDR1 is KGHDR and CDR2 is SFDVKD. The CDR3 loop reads CATSASPGGPAGELFF. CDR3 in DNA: TGTGCCACCAGTGCCTCACCGGGGGGGCCAGCCGGGGAGCTGTTTTTT.

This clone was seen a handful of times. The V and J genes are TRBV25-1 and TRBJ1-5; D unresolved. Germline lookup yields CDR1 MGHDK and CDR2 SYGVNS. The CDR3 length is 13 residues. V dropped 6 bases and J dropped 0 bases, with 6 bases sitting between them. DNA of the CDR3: TGTGCCAGCAGCCAGTATAGCAATCAGCCCCAGCATTTT. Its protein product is CASSQYSNQPQHF.

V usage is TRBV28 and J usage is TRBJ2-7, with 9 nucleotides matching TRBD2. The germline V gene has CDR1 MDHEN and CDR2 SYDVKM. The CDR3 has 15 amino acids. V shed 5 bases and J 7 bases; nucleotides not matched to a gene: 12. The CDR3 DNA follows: TGTGCCAGCAGTCCCATCGGGGGTAGCGGGGGTGAGCAGTACTTC. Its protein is CASSPIGGSGGEQYF.

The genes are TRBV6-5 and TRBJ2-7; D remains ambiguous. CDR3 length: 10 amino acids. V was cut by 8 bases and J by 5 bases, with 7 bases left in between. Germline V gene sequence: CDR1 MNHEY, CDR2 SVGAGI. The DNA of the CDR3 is TGTGCCAGCGCGGTCAACGAGCAGTACTTC. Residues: CASAVNEQYF.

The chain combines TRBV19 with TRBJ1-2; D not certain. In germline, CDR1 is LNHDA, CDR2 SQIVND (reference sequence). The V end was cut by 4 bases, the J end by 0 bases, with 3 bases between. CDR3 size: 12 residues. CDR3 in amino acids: CASSRANYGYTF. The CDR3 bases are TGTGCCAGTAGTAGAGCTAACTATGGCTACACCTTC.

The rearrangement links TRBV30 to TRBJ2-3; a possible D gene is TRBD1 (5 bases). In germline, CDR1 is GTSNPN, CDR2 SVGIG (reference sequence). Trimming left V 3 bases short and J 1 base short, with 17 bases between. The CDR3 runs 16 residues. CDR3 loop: CAWSRDWSIGTDTQYF. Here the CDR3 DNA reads TGTGCCTGGAGCAGGGATTGGTCTATTGGCACAGATACGCAGTATTTT.

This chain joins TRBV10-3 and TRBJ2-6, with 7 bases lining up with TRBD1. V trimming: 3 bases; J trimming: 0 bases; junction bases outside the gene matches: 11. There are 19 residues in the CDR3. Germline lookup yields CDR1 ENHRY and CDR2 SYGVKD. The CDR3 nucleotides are TGTGCCATCAGTGACCAACAGGGGAAGGGGCTCTCTGGGGCCAACGTCCTGACTTTC. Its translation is CAISDQQGKGLSGANVLTF.

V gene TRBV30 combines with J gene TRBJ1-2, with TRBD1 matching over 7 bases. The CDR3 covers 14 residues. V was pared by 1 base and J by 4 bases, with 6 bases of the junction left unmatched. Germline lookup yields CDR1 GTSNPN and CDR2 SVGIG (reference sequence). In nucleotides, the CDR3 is TGTGCCTGGAGTGCCCTGACAGGGACCTATGGCTACACCTTC. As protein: CAWSALTGTYGYTF.

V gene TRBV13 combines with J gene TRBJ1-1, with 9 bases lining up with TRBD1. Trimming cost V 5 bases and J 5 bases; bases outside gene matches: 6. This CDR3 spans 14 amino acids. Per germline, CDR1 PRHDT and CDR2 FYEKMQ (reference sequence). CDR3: CASSRNRGRTEAFF. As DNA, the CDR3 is TGTGCCAGCAGCCGTAACAGGGGGCGAACTGAAGCTTTCTTT.

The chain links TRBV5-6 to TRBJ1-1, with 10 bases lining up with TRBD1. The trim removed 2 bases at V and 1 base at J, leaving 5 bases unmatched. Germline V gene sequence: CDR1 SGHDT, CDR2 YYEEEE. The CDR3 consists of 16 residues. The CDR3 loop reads CASSLRQGAWNTEAFF. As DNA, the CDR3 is TGTGCCAGCAGCTTAAGACAGGGGGCATGGAACACTGAAGCTTTCTTT.

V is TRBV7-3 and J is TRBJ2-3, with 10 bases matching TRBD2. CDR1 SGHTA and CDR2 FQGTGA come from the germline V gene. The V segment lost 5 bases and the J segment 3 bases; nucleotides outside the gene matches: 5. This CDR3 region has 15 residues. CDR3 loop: CASSPTAGGTDTQYF. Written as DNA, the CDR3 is TGTGCCAGCAGCCCTACAGCGGGGGGGACAGATACGCAGTATTTT.

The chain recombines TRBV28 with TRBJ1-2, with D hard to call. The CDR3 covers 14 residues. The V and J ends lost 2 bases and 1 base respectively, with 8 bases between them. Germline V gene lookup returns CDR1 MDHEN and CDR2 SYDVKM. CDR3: CASSLTRGNYGYTF. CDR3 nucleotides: TGTGCCAGCAGTTTAACGCGGGGTAACTATGGCTACACCTTC.

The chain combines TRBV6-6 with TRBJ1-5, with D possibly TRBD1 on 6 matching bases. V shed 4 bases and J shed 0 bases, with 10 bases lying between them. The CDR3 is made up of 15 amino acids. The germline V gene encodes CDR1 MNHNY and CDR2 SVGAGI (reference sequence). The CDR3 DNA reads TGTGCCAGCAGTTGGGGACAATATAGCAATCAGCCCCAGCATTTT. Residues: CASSWGQYSNQPQHF.

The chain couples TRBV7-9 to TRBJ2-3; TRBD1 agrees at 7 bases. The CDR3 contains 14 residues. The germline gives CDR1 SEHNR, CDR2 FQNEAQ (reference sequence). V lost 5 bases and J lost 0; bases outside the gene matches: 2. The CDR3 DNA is TGTGCCAGCAGCCGACAGGGCAGCACAGATACGCAGTATTTT. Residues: CASSRQGSTDTQYF.

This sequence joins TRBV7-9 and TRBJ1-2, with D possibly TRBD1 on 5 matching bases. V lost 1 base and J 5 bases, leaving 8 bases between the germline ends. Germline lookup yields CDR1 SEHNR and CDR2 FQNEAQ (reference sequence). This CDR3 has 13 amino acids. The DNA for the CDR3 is TGTGCCAGCAGCTTAGACGGGGGGTATGGCTACACCTTC. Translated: CASSLDGGYGYTF.

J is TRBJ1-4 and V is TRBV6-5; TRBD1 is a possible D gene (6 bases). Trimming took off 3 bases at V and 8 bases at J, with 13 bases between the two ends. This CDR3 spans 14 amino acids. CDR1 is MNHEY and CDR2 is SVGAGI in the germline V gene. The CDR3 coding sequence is TGTGCCAGCAGTTATCTCGGGGGGCGAGAAAAACTGTTTTTT. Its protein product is CASSYLGGREKLFF.

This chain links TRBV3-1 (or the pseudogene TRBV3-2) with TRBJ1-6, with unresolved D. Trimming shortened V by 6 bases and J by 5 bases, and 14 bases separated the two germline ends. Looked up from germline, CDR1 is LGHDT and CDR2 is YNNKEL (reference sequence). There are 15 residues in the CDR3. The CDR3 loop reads CASRRQMLDNSPLHF. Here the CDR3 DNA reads TGTGCCAGCAGACGCCAGATGTTGGATAATTCACCCCTCCACTTT.

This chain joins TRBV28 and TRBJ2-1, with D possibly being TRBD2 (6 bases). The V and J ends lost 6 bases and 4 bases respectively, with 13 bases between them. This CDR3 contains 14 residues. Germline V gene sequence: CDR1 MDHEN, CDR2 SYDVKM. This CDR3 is CASRGGRGYNEQFF. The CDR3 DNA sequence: TGTGCCAGCAGGGGAGGTAGGGGATACAATGAGCAGTTCTTC.

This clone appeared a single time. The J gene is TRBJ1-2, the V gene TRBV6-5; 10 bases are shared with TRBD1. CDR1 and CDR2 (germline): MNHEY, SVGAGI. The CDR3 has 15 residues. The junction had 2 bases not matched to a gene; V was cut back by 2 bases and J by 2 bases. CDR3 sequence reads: CASSYRGQGNYGYTF. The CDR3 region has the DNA TGTGCCAGCAGTTACCGGGGACAGGGGAACTATGGCTACACCTTC.

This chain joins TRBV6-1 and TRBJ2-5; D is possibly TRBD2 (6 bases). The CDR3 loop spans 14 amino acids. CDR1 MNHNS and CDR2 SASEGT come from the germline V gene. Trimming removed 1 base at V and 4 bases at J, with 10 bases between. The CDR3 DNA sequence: TGTGCCAGCAGTGAAGGGGGGGTTGTAGAGACCCAGTACTTC. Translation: CASSEGGVVETQYF.